Listed below are T cell receptor beta chains from one sample, sequenced in a study of blood T cells in healthy people across ages. TCRdb ran MiXCR on the 5' RACE reads and lists one entry per CDR3 protein. Counted here are hundreds of thousands of distinct CDR3 sequences, around 45% occurring once; the ten biggest clones make up roughly 18%. The sample taken for sequencing was blood. The receptor source for this set is a man aged 60 to 69 in good health. CDR3s include the opening cysteine and the closing phenylalanine or tryptophan. A D gene is named only where the DNA matches it firmly.

V	D	J	CDR3
TRBV15	TRBD2	TRBJ2-1	CATSSQGLVDEQFF
TRBV5-1	-	TRBJ2-1	CASGTDWRGPYNEQFF
TRBV29-1	-	-	CSVGNRESNEQYF
TRBV14	-	TRBJ2-2	CASSQESPELFF
TRBV27	-	TRBJ1-2	CASSLSPVENYGYTF
TRBV4-3	TRBD2	TRBJ2-7	CASSQDAGGGFPYEQYF
TRBV2	-	TRBJ2-1	CASRGYNEQFF
TRBV12-3/TRBV12-4	TRBD1	TRBJ1-4	CASSLGDRVAEKLFF
TRBV7-2	-	TRBJ1-2	CASSLVFSEIYGYTF
TRBV2	-	TRBJ2-7	CASRVWEAYEQYF
TRBV20-1	-	TRBJ1-2	CSAPGHPYGYTF
TRBV29-1	-	TRBJ2-1	CSVDEVAYNEQFF
TRBV5-1	-	TRBJ2-7	CASSLEIPSRPYEQYF
TRBV20-1	-	TRBJ1-1	CSARVGPTVGNTEAFF
TRBV18	-	TRBJ1-1	CASSPLSGVPEAFF
TRBV27	-	TRBJ2-3	CASSLRGNTDTQYF
TRBV4-3	-	TRBJ1-1	CASSQENGGGSTEAFF
TRBV12-3/TRBV12-4	-	TRBJ2-7	CASSLGGQGPYEQYF
TRBV6-2/TRBV6-3	-	TRBJ1-2	CASSSRTGYTF
TRBV7-8	TRBD1	TRBJ2-5	CASNHRGFETQYF
TRBV29-1	-	TRBJ2-3	CSVERRTGDTQYF
TRBV12-3/TRBV12-4	-	TRBJ1-5	CASSRGQRGNQPQHF
TRBV3-1	-	TRBJ2-1	CASSQDTGVRTQFF
TRBV9	-	TRBJ1-6	CASSVDMGFDSPLHF
TRBV20-1	-	TRBJ1-5	CSASAGAGNQPQHF
TRBV9	TRBD2	TRBJ2-3	CASSVYASGGSDTQYF
TRBV27	-	TRBJ2-5	CASRTQETQYF
TRBV6-1	TRBD2	TRBJ2-5	CASSEGGLAGGQETQYF
TRBV3-1	-	TRBJ2-1	CASSLRGRGAYNEQFF
TRBV6-5	TRBD2	TRBJ2-7	CASRTSGGYEQYF
TRBV6-5	-	TRBJ2-4	CASSYSTAGASGDIQYF
TRBV7-2	TRBD2	TRBJ2-5	CASSNGLAGKQTQYF
TRBV7-2	TRBD2	TRBJ2-7	CASSNLVKASGGFYEQYF
TRBV15	-	TRBJ2-4	CATSRVGQRLAKNIQYF
TRBV20-1	TRBD1	TRBJ2-1	CSARALQGALNEQFF
TRBV29-1	TRBD2	TRBJ2-7	CSGQGGNYEQYF
TRBV9	-	TRBJ2-3	CASSVGAFSADTQYF
TRBV28	-	TRBJ1-4	CASSSAFNRVEKLFF
TRBV15	-	TRBJ2-7	CATSKGRTVYEQYF
TRBV20-1	TRBD2	-	CSAGEGASGRNEQYF
TRBV27	-	TRBJ2-7	CASSLVGRGYEQYF
TRBV27	TRBD1	TRBJ2-1	CASSKPGQGVDEQFF
TRBV5-1	TRBD2	-	CASRLGLAGSSCEQYF
TRBV20-1	-	TRBJ1-4	CSAGRTAATNEKLFF
TRBV27	TRBD1	TRBJ1-4	CASSPSGTGREKLFF
TRBV14	-	TRBJ1-4	CASSQDLGTTGATNEKLFF
TRBV15	TRBD2	TRBJ2-1	CATSIGTSVNEQFF
TRBV7-2	TRBD2	TRBJ2-7	CASGYSTSGTYEQYF